What follows describes a single T cell receptor beta chain. This table comes from immunoSEQ multiplex PCR, and its TCRdb copy is limited to in-frame clones, with some not included. The sample includes more than 300,000 clones, nearly 90% seen only once; the top ten take around 0.98%. These data come from a study of blood T cell repertoires in COVID-19. Study-wide context: Samples came from the United States, Italy and Spain, spanning acute and convalescent COVID-19. From T cells, B-cell-depleted T cells, or PBMCs came the material, which was cDNA or gDNA.

This CDR3 comprises 16 residues. V lost 1 base, J lost 0 bases, and 9 bases lay in between. CDR1 and CDR2 (germline): SGHVS, FQNEAQ. Seattle participants joined during active infection and were tracked over time. The chain carries TRBV7-8 and TRBJ1-4, with D unresolved. Sequences were obtained from peripheral blood. This sequence was found in a woman aged 35 to 49 with COVID-19, enrolled during active disease. The CDR3 DNA reads TGTGCCAGCAGCTTAGAGCGTAAGGCAACTAATGAAAAACTGTTTTTT. It translates to CASSLERKATNEKLFF.